What follows are 32 T cell receptor beta chains derived from one specimen sequenced in a study of blood T cells in healthy people across ages. A second PCR of 7 to 11 cycles used a sample-barcoded 5' primer and a J-beta primer mix. TCRdb re-called the 5' RACE reads through MiXCR, storing one row per CDR3 protein. The data contain about 830,000 distinct CDR3 sequences, about 62% of them seen just once; the ten biggest clones take up about 20%. Sequencing used blood. All receptors come from a man aged 30 to 39 in good health.

The rearrangement joins TRBV7-2 to TRBJ2-1, with 10 bases identical to TRBD2. Germline V CDR1 and CDR2: SGHTA, FQGNSA. The CDR3 totals 15 residues. V dropped 2 bases and J dropped 5; count of bases not matched to a gene: 3. The CDR3 loop is CASSLSGGAHNEQFF. The DNA of the CDR3 is TGTGCCAGCAGCTTAAGCGGGGGGGCCCACAATGAGCAGTTCTTC.

This clonotype was seen more than once but under ten times. The chain recombines TRBV5-1 with TRBJ2-7; TRBD1 aligns across 9 bases. Germline V gene sequence: CDR1 SGHRS, CDR2 YFSETQ. V lost 4 bases and J lost 2; bases outside the gene matches: 10. The CDR3 has 16 residues. CDR3 protein: CASSGTGTGIAYEQYF. In DNA form, the CDR3 reads TGCGCCAGCAGCGGTACCGGGACAGGGATTGCCTACGAGCAGTACTTC.

The CDR3 DNA reads as TGTGCCAGCAGCTCACCCGGGACTAGAGAGACCCAGTACTTC. Translated: CASSSPGTRETQYF. This chain links TRBV7-2 with TRBJ2-5; 8 nucleotides match TRBD2. In germline, CDR1 is SGHTA, CDR2 FQGNSA. The V segment lost 4 bases and the J segment 4 bases; nucleotides outside the gene matches: 5. The CDR3 loop spans 14 amino acids.

The CDR3 is CAIEREGRGSTDTQYF. DNA for the CDR3: TGTGCCATCGAGCGGGAGGGCCGAGGGAGCACAGATACGCAGTATTTT. This sequence joins TRBV10-3 and TRBJ2-3; 10 nucleotides agree with TRBD2. This CDR3 is built from 16 residues. Germline assignment: CDR1 ENHRY and CDR2 SYGVKD. With 8 bases clipped from V and 0 bases from J, the junction kept 8 bases outside the gene matches.

This chain uses TRBV28 with TRBJ2-5; D remains ambiguous. Germline V CDR1 and CDR2: MDHEN, SYDVKM. This CDR3 has 9 residues. The CDR3 here is CARDAEQYF. CDR3 DNA: TGTGCTAGAGACGCAGAGCAGTACTTC.

This chain uses TRBV6-6 with TRBJ1-2; D is unresolved. CDR3 length equals 13 residues. The germline CDR1 and CDR2 sequences are MNHNY and SVGAGI (reference sequence). V was clipped by 3 bases and J by 8 bases, with 13 bases between them. The CDR3 is CASSYGPGSGYTF. DNA of the CDR3: TGTGCCAGCAGTTATGGGCCGGGGTCGGGCTACACCTTC.

V is TRBV3-1 and J is TRBJ2-1; D is unresolved. This CDR3 spans 13 amino acids. CDR1 and CDR2 from the germline V gene are LGHDT and YNNKEL (reference sequence). The V gene lost 5 bases and the J gene lost 5 bases, with 10 bases spanning the gap. CDR3 in DNA: TGTGCCAGCAGCTCCACGCCGAACAATGAGCAGTTCTTC. As protein: CASSSTPNNEQFF.

The rearrangement links TRBV28 to TRBJ2-7; 8 bases align to TRBD1. There are 13 residues in the CDR3. V shed 7 bases, J shed 3 bases, and the junction held 5 bases outside the gene matches. The germline V gene encodes CDR1 MDHEN and CDR2 SYDVKM. The CDR3: CASTTTGVYEQYF. The DNA of the CDR3 is TGTGCCAGCACCACGACAGGGGTCTACGAGCAGTACTTC.

The gene calls are TRBV2 and TRBJ2-7; weak D call: TRBD1 (6 bases). The J call is in doubt because the DNA end fits TRBJ2-1 better. The CDR3 is made up of 14 amino acids. Looked up from germline, CDR1 is SNHLY and CDR2 is FYNNEI. CDR3 loop: CASTRQESSYEQFF. The CDR3 DNA is TGTGCCAGCACCAGACAGGAGAGCTCCTACGAGCAGTTCTTC.

This clonotype was picked up a small number of times. The chain uses TRBV29-1 and TRBJ1-1; D is unresolved. Germline V lookup: CDR1 SQVTM, CDR2 ANQGSEA. The CDR3 runs 13 residues. Trimming removed 2 bases from V and 2 bases from J, with 9 bases in between. The CDR3 nucleotides read TGCAGCGTTGAACTGGGGATAAACACTGAAGCTTTCTTT. It specifies CSVELGINTEAFF. Supplemented by reference TRBV29-1 and TRBJ1-1, the full variable domain reads SAVISQKPSRDICQRGTSLTIQCQVDSQVTMMFWYRQQPGQSLTLIATANQGSEATYESGFVIDKFPISRPNLTFSTLTVSNMSPEDSSIYLCSVELGINTEAFFGQGTRLTVV.

The V and J genes are TRBV12-3 or TRBV12-4 and TRBJ2-1, with TRBD1 as a possible D gene (5 bases). The CDR3 is 14 amino acids. The ends were cut back, 3 bases at V and 6 bases at J, with 12 bases in the middle. Written as DNA, the CDR3 is TGTGCCAGCAGTTTGTTCAGGGATGGCAATGAGCAGTTCTTC. This encodes CASSLFRDGNEQFF.

The CDR3: CSAIRGGKVGRNEQFF. The CDR3 region has the DNA TGCAGTGCCATTCGGGGGGGCAAAGTAGGTAGAAATGAGCAGTTCTTC. The chain carries TRBV20-1 and TRBJ2-1; 8 bases match TRBD2. The V gene's germline CDR1 is DFQATT and CDR2 SNEGSKA (reference sequence). Trimming cost V 6 bases and J 7 bases; bases outside gene matches: 17. This CDR3 spans 16 amino acids.

This clonotype is a singleton in its sample. This rearrangement joins TRBV20-1 to TRBJ2-1; the match to TRBD2 covers 7 bases. This CDR3 has 14 amino acids. In germline, CDR1 is DFQATT, CDR2 SNEGSKA (reference sequence). The CDR3 is CSHRAGLANNEQFF. In DNA form, the CDR3 reads TGCAGCCACCGAGCGGGGTTGGCGAACAATGAGCAGTTCTTC.

In this sample, this clonotype turned up a few times. This chain connects TRBV6-2 or TRBV6-3 to TRBJ2-7; unclear D gene. V gave up 0 bases and J gave up 5 bases, with 5 bases separating them. This CDR3 has 12 residues. From germline, CDR1 is MNHEY and CDR2 SVGEGT. The CDR3 protein is CASSYSWNEQYF. CDR3 coding DNA: TGTGCCAGCAGTTACTCATGGAACGAGCAGTACTTC.

The chain uses TRBV7-9 and TRBJ2-1, with 10 positions matching TRBD2. Germline CDR1 SEHNR, CDR2 FQNEAQ (reference sequence). The V and J ends lost 3 bases and 4 bases, in that order; junction bases with no gene match: 9. The CDR3 loop spans 17 amino acids. CDR3 loop: CASSFSAGGAVYNEQFF. Written as DNA, the CDR3 is TGTGCCAGCAGCTTTTCAGCGGGGGGGGCGGTGTACAATGAGCAGTTCTTC.

The chain links TRBV5-1 to TRBJ1-2; the D gene is possibly TRBD1 (5 bases). Germline CDR1 reads SGHRS; CDR2 reads YFSETQ. The V end was cut by 7 bases, the J end by 5 bases, with 27 bases between. There are 17 residues in the CDR3. CDR3 coding DNA: TGCGCCAGCCAAAGGAGGGGTGGAATGACGGACCATTATGGCTACACCTTC. Protein: CASQRRGGMTDHYGYTF.

This clonotype occurred once. The rearrangement uses TRBV6-2 or TRBV6-3 and TRBJ2-5; the D gene could be TRBD1 or TRBD2 (5 bases each). Trimming cost V 5 bases and J 5 bases, with 12 bases left between them. This CDR3 has 13 residues. Germline loops: CDR1 MNHEY, CDR2 SVGEGT. The DNA for the CDR3 is TGTGCCAGCAGTGGTGGGGGTATGGAGACCCAGTACTTC. Translation: CASSGGGMETQYF.

The table lists this clonotype with many counts. V and J are TRBV5-1 and TRBJ2-4; 9 nucleotides align to TRBD1. CDR1 SGHRS and CDR2 YFSETQ come from the germline V gene. The CDR3 is 14 residues long. The V segment lost 4 bases and the J segment 6 bases; nucleotides outside the gene matches: 5. CDR3 DNA: TGCGCCAGCAGCGCCGGACAGGGGATAAACATTCAGTACTTC. Encoded protein: CASSAGQGINIQYF.

This clonotype was picked up a small number of times. The gene calls are TRBV6-1 and TRBJ2-7, with 10 nucleotides matching TRBD1. Germline CDR1 MNHNS, CDR2 SASEGT. With 5 bases clipped from V and 0 bases from J, the junction kept 10 bases outside the gene matches. The CDR3 length is 17 residues. This CDR3 is CASSLGQGMGFSYEQYF. In DNA form, the CDR3 reads TGTGCCAGCAGTCTGGGACAGGGGATGGGATTCTCCTACGAGCAGTACTTC.

This clonotype came up a few times. This chain joins TRBV4-2 and TRBJ2-1; TRBD2 matches 7 bases. V trimming: 0 bases; J trimming: 8 bases; junction bases outside the gene matches: 7. The CDR3 runs 15 residues. Germline loops: CDR1 LGHNA, CDR2 YNFKEQ. DNA of the CDR3: TGTGCCAGCAGCCAAGATTCGGGAGGAAGGGATGAGCAGTTCTTC. Amino acid sequence: CASSQDSGGRDEQFF.

The chain employs TRBV15 and TRBJ2-5; D ambiguous. There are 13 residues in the CDR3. Germline CDR1 reads LNHNV; CDR2 reads YYDKDF (reference sequence). Trimming pared 0 bases from V and 5 bases from J, leaving 7 bases between. As DNA, the CDR3 is TGTGCCACCAGCAGAGATTCTATGGAGACCCAGTACTTC. Translation gives CATSRDSMETQYF.

In its sample, this clonotype was seen once. The chain carries TRBV20-1 and TRBJ2-7; D is ambiguous. V lost 1 base to trimming and J lost 6 bases, with 13 bases between them. The CDR3 consists of 13 residues. CDR1 and CDR2 from the germline V gene are DFQATT and SNEGSKA (reference sequence). CDR3 DNA: TGCAGTGCTAGAGGGCGGTCGTCGCGCGAGCAGTACTTC. This codes for CSARGRSSREQYF.

This clonotype was observed a handful of times. The chain couples TRBV4-3 to TRBJ2-1; D possibly corresponds to TRBD1 (6 bases). V lost 5 bases to trimming and J lost 9 bases, with 23 bases between them. The length of the CDR3 is 16 residues. The germline CDR1 and CDR2 sequences are LGHNA and YSLEER. CDR3 DNA sequence: TGCGCCAGCAGCTCAGGGGTGGGTAGGTCGCACACTGAGCAGTTCTTC. It is translated as CASSSGVGRSHTEQFF.

The gene calls are TRBV6-1 and TRBJ2-7; D remains unclear. The V gene's germline CDR1 is MNHNS and CDR2 SASEGT. This CDR3 contains 12 residues. V dropped 3 bases and J dropped 5 bases, with 8 bases sitting between them. The CDR3 DNA follows: TGTGCCAGCAGTGATATAAGTAACGAGCAGTACTTC. Translated, it gives CASSDISNEQYF.

The chain recombines TRBV7-2 with TRBJ1-2, with 9 bases fitting TRBD1. J was trimmed by 0 bases and V by 5 bases; bases with no gene match: 10. Germline V lookup: CDR1 SGHTA, CDR2 FQGNSA. The CDR3 length is 17 residues. The CDR3 sequence is CASSPGQGLSTNYGYTF. The CDR3 DNA sequence: TGTGCCAGCAGCCCCGGACAGGGGTTATCCACTAACTATGGCTACACCTTC. Supplemented by reference TRBV7-2 and TRBJ1-2, the full variable domain reads GAGVSQSPSNKVTEKGKDVELRCDPISGHTALYWYRQSLGQGLEFLIYFQGNSAPDKSGLPSDRFSAERTGGSVSTLTIQRTQQEDSAVYLCASSPGQGLSTNYGYTFGSGTRLTVV.

This clonotype occurred a few times. The gene calls are TRBV20-1 and TRBJ1-4; D may be TRBD1 (5 bases). The germline V gene encodes CDR1 DFQATT and CDR2 SNEGSKA (reference sequence). The CDR3 is made up of 13 amino acids. Trimming removed 3 bases from V and 8 bases from J, with 13 bases in between. The CDR3 is CSASTQAGEKLFF. The CDR3 DNA is TGCAGTGCTAGCACCCAAGCAGGGGAAAAACTGTTTTTT.

In this sample, this clonotype turned up a few times. The chain joins TRBV4-2 to TRBJ2-6, with 8 bases fitting TRBD2. The CDR3 runs 16 residues. V shed 0 bases and J 2 bases; nucleotides not matched to a gene: 0. CDR1 and CDR2 (germline): LGHNA, YNFKEQ. CDR3 nucleotide sequence: TGTGCCAGCAGCCAAGAGGGACTAGCTGGGGCCAACGTCCTGACTTTC. This translates into CASSQEGLAGANVLTF.

V usage is TRBV4-2 and J usage is TRBJ2-1; D is uncertain. The germline V gene encodes CDR1 LGHNA and CDR2 YNFKEQ. The CDR3 consists of 13 residues. The V end lost 0 bases, the J end lost 9 bases, and 9 bases lay between the germline ends. The CDR3 reads CASSQDLGGEQFF. The CDR3 DNA reads as TGTGCCAGCAGCCAAGATCTGGGTGGTGAGCAGTTCTTC.

The rearrangement joins TRBV29-1 to TRBJ2-5, with D possibly being TRBD2 (5 bases). V was pared by 4 bases and J by 11 bases, with 11 bases between. The CDR3 sequence is 10 residues long. CDR1 and CDR2 from the germline V gene are SQVTM and ANQGSEA. The CDR3 spells CSVVRDEQYF. DNA for the CDR3: TGCAGCGTTGTGAGGGATGAGCAGTACTTC.

This chain connects TRBV11-2 to TRBJ1-2; TRBD1 might be the D (5 bases). CDR1 is SGHAT, CDR2 FQNNGV, per germline. The CDR3 covers 17 residues. V gave up 4 bases and J gave up 6 bases, with 24 bases separating them. The CDR3 here is CASSSWPARKGSNGYTF. CDR3 bases: TGTGCCAGCAGCTCGTGGCCCGCCCGGAAGGGGTCGAATGGCTACACCTTC.

This clonotype was found once. The chain couples TRBV20-1 to TRBJ1-2; TRBD1 matches at 7 bases. This CDR3 has 14 amino acids. J was trimmed by 7 bases and V by 3 bases; bases with no gene match: 11. Per germline, CDR1 DFQATT and CDR2 SNEGSKA (reference sequence). The CDR3 nucleotides are TGCAGTGCTAGCCGACAGGGCGGGTCCCTTGGCTACACCTTC. This translates into CSASRQGGSLGYTF.

In regard to this clonotype: Relative to the germline gene, one junction end is altered; a read error may explain this. The gene calls are TRBV30 and TRBJ2-6; D ambiguous. CDR3 length: 12 residues. Germline V gives CDR1 GTSNPN, CDR2 SVGIG (reference sequence). The CDR3 spells CAWSVGPKVLTF. The CDR3 DNA sequence: TGTGCCTGGAGTGTTGGCCCCAAGGTCCTGACTTTC.